Below are 19 T cell receptor beta chains sequenced from a single sample in a study of blood T cell repertoires in COVID-19. Assay: immunoSEQ multiplex PCR; the TCRdb copy retains only in-frame clones and omits some. The sample has about 260,000 clones, about 82% seen once; the top ten hold approximately 2.1%. The sequencing sample was made of PBMCs or T cells enriched from blood (not recorded which). All receptors come from a woman in her forties or fifties who had recovered from COVID-19.

V and J are TRBV6-1 and TRBJ2-7; no clear D gene. V lost 1 base, J lost 1 base, and 8 bases lay in between. CDR3 length: 14 residues. The germline CDR1 and CDR2 sequences are MNHNS and SASEGT. The CDR3 sequence is CASSEGESSYEQYF. The CDR3 DNA reads TGTGCCAGCAGTGAAGGCGAGTCGTCCTACGAGCAGTACTTC.

The chain carries TRBV18 and TRBJ1-2; the match to TRBD1 covers 7 bases. Per the germline V gene, CDR1 is KGHSH and CDR2 is LQKENI. The CDR3 has 13 amino acids. V was pared by 3 bases and J by 7 bases, with 5 bases of the junction left unmatched. CDR3 DNA sequence: TGTGCCAGCTCACCCTCAGACAGGGCTGGCTACACCTTC. Translation: CASSPSDRAGYTF.

This sequence joins TRBV13 and TRBJ2-1; 13 nucleotides agree with TRBD2. Germline lookup yields CDR1 PRHDT and CDR2 FYEKMQ (reference sequence). This CDR3 comprises 15 residues. After removal of 4 bases from V and 6 bases from J, the junction contained 3 bases not matched to a gene. CDR3 nucleotide sequence: TGTGCCAGCAGCTCACTAGCGGGAGGGCTCAATGAGCAGTTCTTC. Translation gives CASSSLAGGLNEQFF.

This clone appeared a few times. The CDR3 here is CASSLGEQGGEAFF. The DNA for the CDR3 is TGTGCCAGCAGCTTAGGTGAACAGGGAGGGGAAGCTTTCTTT. V gene TRBV7-6 combines with J gene TRBJ1-1; D is possibly TRBD1 (6 bases). The length of the CDR3 is 14 residues. Germline loops: CDR1 SGHVS, CDR2 FNYEAQ. The V gene lost 1 base and the J gene lost 8 bases, with 14 bases spanning the gap.

The chain employs TRBV28 and TRBJ1-5; 10 bases match TRBD1. Germline trimming cut 2 bases from V and 4 bases from J; bases unmatched to any gene: 2. The CDR3 runs 15 residues. Germline assignment: CDR1 MDHEN and CDR2 SYDVKM. The CDR3 region is CASSLDRGLNQPQHF. The CDR3 region has the DNA TGTGCCAGCAGTTTAGACAGGGGGCTAAATCAGCCCCAGCATTTT.

This chain connects TRBV7-2 to TRBJ2-7, with D hard to call. This CDR3 comprises 11 residues. V was pared by 5 bases and J by 6 bases, with 8 bases between. Looked up from germline, CDR1 is SGHTA and CDR2 is FQGNSA. As DNA, the CDR3 is TGTGCCAGCAGCCGAGCCGTCGAGCAGTACTTC. As protein: CASSRAVEQYF.

This clone has a single count. The chain has TRBV7-9 and TRBJ1-4; the match to TRBD1 covers 8 bases. The CDR3 runs 16 residues. Trimming took 5 bases from V and 3 from J; bases not matched to a gene: 8. Germline V lookup: CDR1 SEHNR, CDR2 FQNEAQ (reference sequence). The CDR3 loop reads CASSKQGARSNEKLFF. CDR3 DNA: TGTGCCAGCAGCAAGCAGGGGGCGCGGTCTAATGAAAAACTGTTTTTT.

This clone was found a few times. The chain has TRBV2 and TRBJ1-2, with 10 bases aligning to TRBD1. The CDR3 loop spans 15 amino acids. CDR1 is SNHLY, CDR2 FYNNEI, per germline. After removal of 6 bases from V and 8 bases from J, the junction contained 12 bases not matched to a gene. The CDR3 DNA follows: TGTGCCAGCAGGCCGGTGCGGACAGGGGGACTGGGCTACACCTTC. This gives the protein CASRPVRTGGLGYTF.

The chain combines TRBV5-5 with TRBJ2-1; a weak D match, TRBD1 (6 bases). Trimming took 3 bases from V and 6 from J, leaving 16 bases between them. This CDR3 is built from 15 residues. Germline CDR1 and CDR2: SGHKS and YYEKEE (reference sequence). The CDR3 nucleotides are TGTGCCAGCAGCTCTCCGGGACACTGGGGCAATGAGCAGTTCTTC. This translates into CASSSPGHWGNEQFF. The full variable domain, completed using reference TRBV5-5 and TRBJ2-1, is DAGVTQSPTHLIKTRGQQVTLRCSPISGHKSVSWYQQVLGQGPQFIFQYYEKEERGRGNFPDRFSARQFPNYSSELNVNALLLGDSALYLCASSSPGHWGNEQFFGPGTRLTVL.

This rearrangement joins TRBV29-1 to TRBJ2-3, with 7 bases identical to TRBD1. V lost 2 bases and J lost 4; bases outside the gene matches: 3. CDR1 SQVTM and CDR2 ANQGSEA come from the germline V gene. This CDR3 region has 13 residues. CDR3 sequence: CSVEHRGADTQYF. CDR3 in DNA: TGCAGCGTTGAACACAGGGGCGCAGATACGCAGTATTTT.

The J gene is TRBJ2-1, the V gene TRBV3-1 (or the pseudogene TRBV3-2), with 11 bases matching TRBD2. CDR1 and CDR2 from the germline V gene are LGHDT and YNNKEL (reference sequence). The CDR3 extends over 15 amino acids. Unmatched junction bases numbered 4, after V lost 4 bases and J lost 5 bases. This chain's CDR3 is CASSRASGGNNEQFF. CDR3 nucleotides: TGTGCCAGCAGCCGCGCTAGCGGGGGGAACAATGAGCAGTTCTTC.

This chain joins TRBV11-2 and TRBJ2-3; D perhaps matches TRBD1 (5 bases). This CDR3 is 15 amino acids long. CDR1 SGHAT and CDR2 FQNNGV come from the germline V gene. Between the trimmed V and J ends, which lost 4 bases and 0 bases, there was a span of 11 bases. CDR3 amino acids: CASSYRSTSTDTQYF. In DNA form, the CDR3 reads TGTGCCAGCAGCTACAGGAGTACGAGCACAGATACGCAGTATTTT.

The sample holds one count of this clone. The chain couples TRBV11-2 to TRBJ1-1, with 8 bases that match TRBD1. Per germline, CDR1 SGHAT and CDR2 FQNNGV. V lost 5 bases, J lost 5 bases, and 7 bases stayed unmatched. The CDR3 covers 14 residues. In nucleotides, the CDR3 is TGTGCCAGCAGCCCCCGGACAGGGAATACTGAAGCTTTCTTT. Amino acid sequence: CASSPRTGNTEAFF.

The sample holds one count of this clone. The chain links TRBV4-3 to TRBJ2-7; 8 positions match TRBD1. Losses at the gene ends were 1 base for V and 6 bases for J; bases not matched to a gene: 8. The length of the CDR3 is 15 residues. The germline gives CDR1 LGHNA, CDR2 YSLEER. The CDR3 reads CASSQGRTGLSEQYF. CDR3 nucleotide sequence: TGCGCCAGCAGCCAAGGTCGGACAGGGTTAAGCGAGCAGTACTTC.

This chain joins TRBV7-2 and TRBJ2-5; TRBD2 agrees at 9 bases. The CDR3 is 16 residues long. Trimming removed 5 bases from V and 1 base from J; junction bases left unmatched: 8. Looked up from germline, CDR1 is SGHTA and CDR2 is FQGNSA. CDR3 DNA: TGTGCCAGCAGCCCCGCGCGGGGGGGGTCCCAAGAGACCCAGTACTTC. This sequence encodes CASSPARGGSQETQYF.

This clone was detected a few times. Distinct nucleotide sequences in the sample also encode this CDR3. This sequence joins TRBV29-1 and TRBJ1-1; TRBD1 aligns across 7 bases. CDR1 SQVTM and CDR2 ANQGSEA come from the germline V gene. V lost 6 bases, J lost 2 bases, and 3 bases stayed unmatched. The CDR3 contains 12 residues. CDR3 coding DNA: TGCAGCGTGAACAGGGGAAACACTGAAGCTTTCTTT. It is translated as CSVNRGNTEAFF.

The J gene is TRBJ2-2, the V gene TRBV7-3, with TRBD2 matching over 10 bases. This CDR3 comprises 18 residues. The germline V gene has CDR1 SGHTA and CDR2 FQGTGA. J gave up 5 bases and V 5 bases, and 14 bases lay outside the gene matches. The CDR3 here is CASSRWVASGRGTGELFF. Here the CDR3 DNA reads TGTGCCAGCAGCCGATGGGTGGCTAGCGGGAGAGGTACCGGGGAGCTGTTTTTT.

The genes are TRBV13 and TRBJ2-7; TRBD2 might be the D (6 bases). The CDR3 spans 13 residues. CDR1 PRHDT and CDR2 FYEKMQ come from the germline V gene (reference sequence). The V and J ends lost 4 bases and 2 bases respectively, with 9 bases between them. DNA for the CDR3: TGTGCCAGCAGCTCGGGACTCACCTACGAGCAGTACTTC. Its translation is CASSSGLTYEQYF.

The rearrangement uses TRBV7-6 and TRBJ2-7; possible D gene TRBD1, 6 bases. CDR1 is SGHVS, CDR2 FNYEAQ, per germline. This CDR3 region has 16 residues. V was cut by 0 bases and J by 8 bases, with 20 bases left in between. Here the CDR3 reads CASSLAVWQGKSQQYF. As DNA, the CDR3 is TGTGCCAGCAGCTTAGCGGTTTGGCAGGGGAAGTCCCAGCAGTACTTC.